This T cell receptor (beta chain) was obtained from a study of blood T cell repertoires in COVID-19. On the study more broadly: Nucleic acid was either cDNA or gDNA, and it came from T cells, B-cell-depleted T cells, or PBMCs.

Using immunoSEQ multiplex PCR, the repertoire was profiled, and TCRdb retains in-frame clones only, with some absent. The data contain 200,000 or so clones, over 80% of them singletons. Seattle enrolled patients during active infection and tracked them longitudinally. The CDR3 is made up of 16 amino acids. The V segment lost 5 bases and the J segment 2 bases; nucleotides outside the gene matches: 8. Germline V gives CDR1 LGHDT, CDR2 YNNKEL (reference sequence). The sample taken for sequencing was peripheral blood. The genes are TRBV3-1 (or the pseudogene TRBV3-2) and TRBJ2-5, with TRBD1 matching 10 bases. The TCR was taken from a man aged 55 to 70 with COVID-19, enrolled during active disease. This CDR3 is CASSNWGQGIQETQYF. CDR3 DNA sequence: TGTGCCAGCAGCAACTGGGGACAGGGGATACAAGAGACCCAGTACTTC.